Listed below are T cell receptor beta chains from one sample, sequenced in a study of cytomegalovirus exposure and HLA in healthy donors. Only in-frame clones appear in the TCRdb table, and some are missing; sequencing was by immunoSEQ multiplex PCR. The sample gives 180,000 or so clones, 82% of which show up once; over 1.5% is in the top ten. Sequencing was performed on PBMCs. These receptors were collected from a man aged 40-49 years in good health and CMV-seronegative. Both conserved end residues are part of each CDR3. Each record gives: clone size, V gene, D gene, J gene, CDR3 DNA, CDR3 protein. The D gene is left open where the match is weak. Not every row has a clone size; where given, it reads once, few, many or a size class.

-	TRBV5-1	-	TRBJ2-3	TGCGCCAGCAGCTTGGGAGATACAGATACGCAGTATTTT	CASSLGDTDTQYF
once	TRBV7-2	-	TRBJ2-7	TGTGCCAGCAGCCGCCGGCGAGGCACCTACGAGCAGTACTTC	CASSRRRGTYEQYF
-	TRBV2	TRBD1	TRBJ2-7	TGTGCCAGCAGGGGACAGGTCTACGAGCAGTACTTC	CASRGQVYEQYF
once	TRBV28	-	TRBJ2-7	TGTGCCAGCAGCGCGAACCTTTGGGCCGAGCAGTACTTC	CASSANLWAEQYF
-	TRBV19	TRBD1	TRBJ1-4	TGTGCCAGTAGGTTACAGGGGGCATCGAATGAAAAACTGTTTTTT	CASRLQGASNEKLFF
once	TRBV4-3	-	TRBJ1-1	TGCGCCAGCAGCCACCGATCGACGGGGAGGGCTGAAGCTTTCTTT	CASSHRSTGRAEAFF
-	TRBV7-8	-	TRBJ2-1	TGTGCCAGCAGCTCCGGGCAGGGGCTTCGGAATGAGCAGTTCTTC	CASSSGQGLRNEQFF
-	TRBV4-3	TRBD1	TRBJ1-2	TGCGCCAGCAGCCGAGACAGGGATTTCAACTATGGCTACACCTTC	CASSRDRDFNYGYTF
few	TRBV27	TRBD1	TRBJ1-5	TGTGCCAGCAAACCGGGACAGGGGGGTCTCTATAGCAATCAGCCCCAGCATTTT	CASKPGQGGLYSNQPQHF
-	TRBV6-5	TRBD1	TRBJ2-7	TGTGCCAGCAGTTACGCGGGACAGGCAAGCGCGAACTTC	CASSYAGQASANF
-	TRBV28	TRBD1	TRBJ1-5	TGTGCCAGCAGTTTGGACAGGGGTAATAATCAGCCCCAGCATTTT	CASSLDRGNNQPQHF
-	TRBV7-3	TRBD1	TRBJ1-3	TGTGCCAGCAGCTTATGGGGACAGGAGAACTCTGGAAACACCATATATTTT	CASSLWGQENSGNTIYF
-	TRBV29-1	TRBD1	TRBJ2-5	TGCAGCGTTAGTCGAGGGACAGCCCAAGAGACCCAGTACTTC	CSVSRGTAQETQYF
-	TRBV28	-	TRBJ2-1	TGTGCCAGCAGTTTAGTAGATGAGCAGTTCTTC	CASSLVDEQFF
-	TRBV10-1	TRBD1	TRBJ2-7	TGCGCCAGCTCGACAGGGGCTGGGGCCTACGAGCAGTACTTC	CASSTGAGAYEQYF
-	TRBV7-8	TRBD2	TRBJ2-7	TGTGCCAGTTCCGGGACTAGCGCCAGCTCCTACGAGCAGTACTTC	CASSGTSASSYEQYF
-	TRBV5-4	TRBD1	TRBJ1-1	TGTGCCAGCAGCTCAAGGAGGGTTGGGACAGGGGGCACTGAAGCTTTCTTT	CASSSRRVGTGGTEAFF
-	TRBV4-3	-	TRBJ2-6	TGCGCCAGCAGCCCGAAACGGACAGCGACCTCTGGGGCCAACGTCCTGACTTTC	CASSPKRTATSGANVLTF
-	TRBV28	-	TRBJ1-3	TGTGCCAGCAGTCCTCACACAGAGTACTCTGGAAACACCATATATTTT	CASSPHTEYSGNTIYF
once	TRBV5-1	-	TRBJ1-2	TGCGCCAGCAGTGTATCCAACTATGGCTACACCTTC	CASSVSNYGYTF
-	TRBV20-1	-	TRBJ2-5	TGCAGTGCTCACGATCGGGACTTACAATACTTC	CSAHDRDLQYF
-	TRBV5-4	-	TRBJ2-1	TGTGCCAGCAGCACACCGGAGGCTAGCTACAATGAGCAGTTCTTC	CASSTPEASYNEQFF
-	TRBV7-2	-	TRBJ2-5	TGTGCCAGCAGCTTCGGGGGGCGAAAACAAGAGACCCAGTACTTC	CASSFGGRKQETQYF
-	TRBV30	-	TRBJ1-1	TGTGCCTGGAGTGTACGTCAGGGGGCTTTCTTT	CAWSVRQGAFF
-	TRBV9	TRBD1	TRBJ1-1	TGTGCCAGCAGCGTAGCTCCCGCGGGACAGGGTAGGCGAACTGAAGCTTTCTTT	CASSVAPAGQGRRTEAFF
-	TRBV15	TRBD1	TRBJ2-5	TGTGCCACCAGCGAAGACAGGGCAGAGACCCAGTACTTC	CATSEDRAETQYF
-	TRBV19	TRBD1	TRBJ2-7	TGTGCCAGTAGTTTCTCGCCAACATCGGACAGGAAGGAGCAGTACTTC	CASSFSPTSDRKEQYF
-	TRBV7-2	TRBD2	TRBJ2-1	TGTGCCAGCAGGCGGAACGGGGGGGCCTACAATGAGCAGTTCTTC	CASRRNGGAYNEQFF
-	TRBV6-5	-	TRBJ2-7	TGTGCCAGCACCCAACAGGGTTCCTCTCTCGAGCAGTACTTC	CASTQQGSSLEQYF
-	TRBV7-9	-	TRBJ2-6	TGTGCCAGCGTAGTAGCTGGGGCCAACGTCCTGACTTTC	CASVVAGANVLTF
-	TRBV6-6	TRBD1	TRBJ2-7	TGTGCCAGCAGTTACGACAGGGGGGTCTCCTACGAGCAGTACTTC	CASSYDRGVSYEQYF
-	TRBV28	-	TRBJ1-4	TGTGCCAGCAGTCTGGCCAATGAAAAACTGTTTTTT	CASSLANEKLFF
-	TRBV9	TRBD2	TRBJ2-3	TGTGCCAGCAGCGCCGGGGAGGGTAGGGGCACAGATACGCAGTATTTT	CASSAGEGRGTDTQYF
-	TRBV6-6	TRBD1	TRBJ2-7	TGTGCCAGCAGTTTCTCCGGGACAGGGACCCCCTACGAGCAGTACTTC	CASSFSGTGTPYEQYF
few	TRBV27	TRBD1	TRBJ1-2	TGTGCCAGCAGTTCCTTCTCGGACAGGGGAGGCTATGGCTACACCTTC	CASSSFSDRGGYGYTF
once	TRBV5-5	TRBD2	TRBJ2-5	TGTGCCAGCAGCTTGGCCGGTCTGCGGGAGCCCCAGTACTTC	CASSLAGLREPQYF
-	TRBV16	TRBD2	TRBJ2-7	TGTGCCAGCAGCCAATCGGAGGGAGGGACCTCCTACGAGCAGTACTTC	CASSQSEGGTSYEQYF
few	TRBV5-6	-	TRBJ1-1	TGTGCCAGCAGCTTGTGGCAGAACACTGAAGCTTTCTTT	CASSLWQNTEAFF
once	TRBV7-2	TRBD1	TRBJ1-2	TGTGCCAGCAGCGTCGGGACAGGGGGTTGGCACACCTTC	CASSVGTGGWHTF
few	TRBV7-3	-	TRBJ2-7	TGTGCCAGCAGCTTAGACGGAGACGCGACCTACTACGAGCAGTACTTC	CASSLDGDATYYEQYF
once	TRBV4-3	TRBD1	TRBJ1-2	TGCGCCAGCAGCCACGATCGGACAGGGAAAAGGGGCTACACCTTC	CASSHDRTGKRGYTF
-	TRBV27	TRBD2	TRBJ2-2	TGTGCCAGCAGTCCTTATATTTCGGGGGGGCGGACCGGGGAGCTGTTTTTT	CASSPYISGGRTGELFF
once	TRBV11-2	TRBD1	TRBJ2-7	TGTGCCAGCAGCTTAGCGGACAGGGGGAACGAGCAGTACTTC	CASSLADRGNEQYF
-	TRBV20-1	-	TRBJ1-2	TGCAGTGCTAGTAATGGCTACACCTTC	CSASNGYTF
-	TRBV10-3	-	TRBJ2-3	TGTGCCATCAGCCCGGGGCTAGCGACAGATACGCAGTATTTT	CAISPGLATDTQYF
-	TRBV5-6	-	TRBJ1-1	TGTGCCAGCAGCTTGAGGTCGGGAGGGAACACTGAAGCTTTCTTT	CASSLRSGGNTEAFF
once	TRBV4-3	TRBD2	TRBJ2-4	TGCGCCAGCAGCCAAGATAGGGGGGTAGCGGGGACTTTTCTAGCCAAAAACATTCAGTACTTC	CASSQDRGVAGTFLAKNIQYF
once	TRBV5-4	-	TRBJ1-3	TGTGCCAGCAGCTTGGGGGACATTGTCTCTGGAAACACCATATATTTT	CASSLGDIVSGNTIYF
-	TRBV7-9	-	TRBJ2-5	TGTGCCAGCAGCCGCAGGGGGGACCAAGAGACCCAGTACTTC	CASSRRGDQETQYF
few	TRBV11-3	TRBD2	TRBJ2-1	TGTGCCAGCAGCTTGGCTAGCGGGACGAGCTCCTACAATGAGCAGTTCTTC	CASSLASGTSSYNEQFF
-	TRBV6-5	TRBD1	TRBJ1-5	TGTGCCAGCAGGACAGGGGGTTTCAATCAGCCCCAGCATTTT	CASRTGGFNQPQHF
-	TRBV7-2	TRBD2	TRBJ2-2	TGTGCCAGCAGCGGCCGGGGCGGGGGGGCGGGCACCGGGGAGCTGTTTTTT	CASSGRGGGAGTGELFF
-	TRBV7-8	-	TRBJ2-5	TGTGCCAGCAGCTTAGCGGGCCAGCCCCAAGAGACCCAGTACTTC	CASSLAGQPQETQYF
-	TRBV27	TRBD2	TRBJ2-3	TGTGCCAGCAGTTTTCTCGGACTAGCGGGAGTATCAGATACGCAGTATTTT	CASSFLGLAGVSDTQYF
few	TRBV2	-	TRBJ2-2	TGTGCCACCTCAGGGAACACCGGGGAGCTGTTTTTT	CATSGNTGELFF
-	TRBV2	-	TRBJ1-2	TGTGCCAGCAGTGTTGTCACGACCCCGGGCTATGGCTACACCTTC	CASSVVTTPGYGYTF
-	TRBV18	TRBD1	TRBJ1-2	TGTGCCAGCTCACCACGGACAGGGGCGGACTATGGCTACACCTTC	CASSPRTGADYGYTF
few	TRBV30	TRBD1	TRBJ1-2	TGTGCCTGGACCCAGCTAAGGGGACAGGGATCTGGCTACACCTTC	CAWTQLRGQGSGYTF
-	TRBV15	TRBD1	TRBJ1-1	TGTGCCACCAGCACCCATGGGGACAGGGGATTGAACACTGAAGCTTTCTTT	CATSTHGDRGLNTEAFF
-	TRBV18	-	TRBJ2-7	TGTGCCAGCTCACCAGGGGGGGCCAGGGCGGGCTACGAGCAGTACTTC	CASSPGGARAGYEQYF